This T cell receptor (beta chain) was profiled in a study of blood T cell repertoires in COVID-19. Study at large: COVID-19 samples from acute and convalescent phases originated in the United States, Italy and Spain. Nucleic acid was either cDNA or gDNA, and it came from T cells, B-cell-depleted T cells, or PBMCs.

Original handling: Amplifying reference gene primers gave estimates of nucleated cell counts. Sequenced by immunoSEQ multiplex PCR; TCRdb stores in-frame clones only, minus some. The V and J calls and clone size come from that table; D and trimming were worked out from the DNA. The sample carries roughly 260,000 clones, 80% to 95% recorded once. Enrollment of patients from Seattle took place during active infection, with longitudinal follow-up. The germline V gene has CDR1 SGHNT and CDR2 YYREEE (reference sequence). The J segment lost 2 bases and the V segment lost 4 bases, leaving 1 base of the junction unmatched. The CDR3 runs 16 residues.

The V and J genes are TRBV5-4 and TRBJ2-2, with 14 bases that match TRBD2. Sequenced sample: peripheral blood. This TCR came from a person aged 18 to 35 with COVID-19, enrolled during active disease. CDR3 DNA sequence: TGTGCCAGCAGCGGGACTAGCGGGAGCAACACCGGGGAGCTGTTTTTT. Encoded protein: CASSGTSGSNTGELFF. The full variable domain, its missing parts supplied by reference TRBV5-4 and TRBJ2-2, is ETGVTQSPTHLIKTRGQQVTLRCSSQSGHNTVSWYQQALGQGPQFIFQYYREEENGRGNFPPRFSGLQFPNYSSELNVNALELDDSALYLCASSGTSGSNTGELFFGEGSRLTVL.